Shown below are 4 T cell receptor beta chains from a single sample sequenced in a study of blood T cell repertoires in COVID-19. The assay was immunoSEQ multiplex PCR, and TCRdb's table has in-frame clones only and misses some. The sample includes 150,000 to 200,000 clones, 90% to 95% of them seen just once. Sample: peripheral blood. The receptors here all came from a man under 40 with COVID-19, enrolled during active disease.

This clone has just one count. The chain uses TRBV10-3 and TRBJ2-2; TRBD1 might be the D (7 bases). The CDR3 has 15 residues. V lost 4 bases to trimming and J lost 2 bases, with 11 bases between them. Germline V gene data show CDR1 as ENHRY and CDR2 as SYGVKD. This chain's CDR3 is CAISGTGLNTGELFF. As DNA, the CDR3 is TGTGCCATCAGTGGGACAGGACTAAACACCGGGGAGCTGTTTTTT.

The chain is built from TRBV29-1 and TRBJ2-2; the D gene is possibly TRBD2 (6 bases). Germline assignment: CDR1 SQVTM and CDR2 ANQGSEA. With 3 bases removed from V and 5 bases from J, the gap between germline ends came to 10 bases. The CDR3 covers 13 residues. The CDR3 region is CSVDRRGTGELFF. DNA for the CDR3: TGCAGCGTTGATCGCCGGGGGACCGGGGAGCTGTTTTTT.

The genes are TRBV6-5 and TRBJ1-2, with 8 bases matching TRBD1. The CDR3 length is 16 residues. V shed 2 bases, J shed 1 base, and the junction held 6 bases outside the gene matches. The germline V gene has CDR1 MNHEY and CDR2 SVGAGI. CDR3 in amino acids: CASSYIAGQGNYGYTF. The CDR3 DNA reads TGTGCCAGCAGTTACATAGCAGGACAGGGTAACTATGGCTACACCTTC.

The chain uses TRBV12-5 and TRBJ2-2, with 9 bases aligning to TRBD2. The CDR3 is made up of 15 amino acids. Trimming cost V 3 bases and J 7 bases; bases outside gene matches: 6. Per germline, CDR1 LGHNT and CDR2 FRNRAP. The CDR3 spells CASGLVAGVNGELFF. In nucleotides, the CDR3 is TGTGCTAGTGGTTTAGTAGCGGGGGTTAACGGGGAGCTGTTTTTT.